Sequencing of this T cell receptor beta chain was carried out in a study of T-cell reconstitution after alpha-beta-depleted transplantation in children. The TCRbeta library was prepared with unique molecular identifiers. TCRdb independently ran MiXCR on the PCR reads; one entry per CDR3 protein. The sample holds around 380,000 distinct CDR3 sequences; 9.5% to 13% are singletons and the top ten take 5% to 6.5%. There are 14 residues in the CDR3. The trim removed 4 bases at V and 4 bases at J, leaving 8 bases unmatched. The germline gives CDR1 SQVTM, CDR2 ANQGSEA. The chain links TRBV29-1 to TRBJ1-2; 8 nucleotides agree with TRBD1. The TCR sequence derives from a human donor who donated a stem cell graft to a child with acute myeloid leukemia. The sequences come from PBMCs from the stem cell graft donor, collected from the stem cell graft. The CDR3: CSVGGTGGVYGYTF. The CDR3 DNA sequence: TGCAGCGTTGGGGGAACAGGGGGTGTCTATGGCTACACCTTC.